Here is one TCR beta chain with its context. These data come from a study of T cell changes during pregnancy in multiple sclerosis. CDR1 and CDR2 from the germline V gene are SGHRS and YFSETQ. The V end lost 0 bases, the J end lost 1 base, and 4 bases lay between the germline ends. The CDR3 loop spans 13 amino acids. The method was immunoSEQ multiplex PCR; TCRdb's version includes in-frame clones alone and lacks a portion of them. This sample has roughly 40,000 clones, with roughly nine tenths found just once. The TCR sequence derives from a female donor with multiple sclerosis, enrolled in a pregnancy study. Sequenced here: CD4+ T cells from peripheral blood mononuclear cells, sampled in the first trimester of pregnancy. The chain employs TRBV5-1 and TRBJ1-1; no clear D. CDR3 in amino acids: CASSLAGNTEAFF. The DNA for the CDR3 is TGCGCCAGCAGCTTGGCCGGGAACACTGAAGCTTTCTTT.